This T cell receptor (beta chain) appears in the sequencing data of a study of cytomegalovirus exposure and HLA in healthy donors. Study context: For the approximately 400 genotyped donors, more than 65% fell within the Caucasian-associated ancestry cluster.

Study-level results: Later analysis identified a missense DCLRE1C variant that was linked to TCR beta V- and J-gene trimming. Further analysis, carried out later, found HLA-associated TCR beta chains more clonally expanded than equally common other chains.

With 60 Vbeta and 13 Jbeta primers, the PCR was carried out. Assay: immunoSEQ multiplex PCR; the TCRdb copy retains only in-frame clones and omits some. There are some 100,000 clones in the sample; around 82% occur only once, and about 4.2% lies in the top ten. To note about this clone: As yet, its antigen is unknown.

Germline CDR1 is SGHVS and CDR2 is FQNEAQ. Trimming took 5 bases from V and 6 from J, leaving 11 bases between them. There are 12 residues in the CDR3. The specimen was PBMCs. The source is a woman between 50 and 59 years old in good health and CMV-seropositive. The rearrangement uses TRBV7-8 and TRBJ2-7; D remains ambiguous. The CDR3 bases are TGTGCCAGCAGCCCGGGTTCAACCGAGCAGTACTTC. Translated, it gives CASSPGSTEQYF.